This TCR beta chain was retrieved from a study of blood T cells in healthy people across ages. General study findings and limits: Considered underestimates were the diversity estimates obtained from one million T cells.

Note on this clonotype: As yet, its antigen is unknown. An end of the junction does not agree with germline; a read error may underlie this.

Using a J-beta primer mix together with a sample-barcoded 5' primer, a second PCR was run for roughly 6 to 12 cycles. TCRdb processed the 5' RACE reads anew with MiXCR; each CDR3 protein has one entry. This sample has some 1.5 million distinct CDR3 sequences, with around 40% found just once. Drawn from each donor were 8.5 to 10 milliliters of peripheral blood. Isolated per sample were at least 7 million PBMCs. There are 17 residues in the CDR3. This sequence joins TRBV12-3 or TRBV12-4 and TRBJ2-4; TRBD2 matches at 9 bases. The TCR originated in a woman aged 18-29 years in good health. Sequencing was carried out using blood. DNA of the CDR3: TGTGCCAGCAGCTTAGCGGGGGAGGATCTAGCCAAAAACATTCAGTACTTC. Protein sequence: CASSLAGEDLAKNIQYF.